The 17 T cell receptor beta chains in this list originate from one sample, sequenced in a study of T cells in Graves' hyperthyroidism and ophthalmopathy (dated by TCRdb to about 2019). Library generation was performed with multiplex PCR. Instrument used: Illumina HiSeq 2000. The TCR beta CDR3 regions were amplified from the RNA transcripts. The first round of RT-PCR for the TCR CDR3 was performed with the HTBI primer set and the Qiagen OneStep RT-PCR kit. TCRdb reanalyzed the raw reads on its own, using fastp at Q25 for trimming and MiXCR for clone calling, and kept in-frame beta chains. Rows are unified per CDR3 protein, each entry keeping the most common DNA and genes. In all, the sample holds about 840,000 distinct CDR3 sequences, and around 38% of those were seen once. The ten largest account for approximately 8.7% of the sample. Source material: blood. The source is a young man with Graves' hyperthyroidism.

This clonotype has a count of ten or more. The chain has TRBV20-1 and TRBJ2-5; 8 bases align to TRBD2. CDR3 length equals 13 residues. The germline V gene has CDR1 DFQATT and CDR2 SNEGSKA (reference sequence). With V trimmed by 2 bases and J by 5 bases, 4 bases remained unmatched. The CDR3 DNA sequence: TGCAGTGCTAGAAACAGCGGGAGTGAGACCCAGTACTTC. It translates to CSARNSGSETQYF.

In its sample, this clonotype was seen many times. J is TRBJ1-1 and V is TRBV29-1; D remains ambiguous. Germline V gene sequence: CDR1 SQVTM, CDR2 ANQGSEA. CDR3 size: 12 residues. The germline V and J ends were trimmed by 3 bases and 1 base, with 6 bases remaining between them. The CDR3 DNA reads TGCAGCGTTGACCTGGAGAACACTGAAGCTTTCTTT. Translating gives CSVDLENTEAFF. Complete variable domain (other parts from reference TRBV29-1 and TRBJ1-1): SAVISQKPSRDICQRGTSLTIQCQVDSQVTMMFWYRQQPGQSLTLIATANQGSEATYESGFVIDKFPISRPNLTFSTLTVSNMSPEDSSIYLCSVDLENTEAFFGQGTRLTVV.

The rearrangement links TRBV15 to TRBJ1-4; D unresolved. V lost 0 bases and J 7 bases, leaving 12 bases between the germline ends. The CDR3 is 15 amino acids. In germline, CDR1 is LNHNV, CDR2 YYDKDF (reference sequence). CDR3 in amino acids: CATSRDRTVGEKLFF. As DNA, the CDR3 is TGTGCCACCAGCAGAGATCGAACGGTGGGTGAAAAACTGTTTTTT.

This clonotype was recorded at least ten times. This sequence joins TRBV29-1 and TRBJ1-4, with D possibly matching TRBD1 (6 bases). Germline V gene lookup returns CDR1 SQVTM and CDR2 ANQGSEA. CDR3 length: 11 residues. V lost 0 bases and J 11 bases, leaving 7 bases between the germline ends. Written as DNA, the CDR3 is TGCAGCGTTGAAGATAGGGGGAAACTGTTTTTT. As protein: CSVEDRGKLFF.

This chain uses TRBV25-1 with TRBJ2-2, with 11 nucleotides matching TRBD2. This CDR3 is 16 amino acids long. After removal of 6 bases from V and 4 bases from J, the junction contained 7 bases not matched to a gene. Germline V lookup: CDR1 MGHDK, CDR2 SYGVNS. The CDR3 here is CASSQVSGRATGELFF. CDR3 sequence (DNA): TGTGCCAGCAGCCAAGTTAGCGGGAGGGCCACCGGGGAGCTGTTTTTT.

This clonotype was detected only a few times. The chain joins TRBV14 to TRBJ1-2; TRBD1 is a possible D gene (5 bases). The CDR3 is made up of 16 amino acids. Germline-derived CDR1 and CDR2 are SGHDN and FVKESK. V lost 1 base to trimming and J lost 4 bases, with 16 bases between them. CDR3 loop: CASSQVSGHPIYGYTF. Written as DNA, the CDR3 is TGTGCCAGCAGCCAAGTTTCAGGACACCCTATCTATGGCTACACCTTC.

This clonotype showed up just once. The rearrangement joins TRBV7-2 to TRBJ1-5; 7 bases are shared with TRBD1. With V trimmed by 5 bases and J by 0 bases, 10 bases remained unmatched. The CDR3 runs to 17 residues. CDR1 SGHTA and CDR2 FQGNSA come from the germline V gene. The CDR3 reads CASSQEQGRNSNQPQHF. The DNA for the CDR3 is TGTGCCAGCAGCCAAGAACAGGGGAGAAATAGCAATCAGCCCCAGCATTTT.

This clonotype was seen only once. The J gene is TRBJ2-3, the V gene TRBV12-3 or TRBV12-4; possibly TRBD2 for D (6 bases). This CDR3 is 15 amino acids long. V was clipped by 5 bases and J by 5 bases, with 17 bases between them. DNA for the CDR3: TGTGCCAGCAGTGAGATGGAGGGCCGAAAAGATACGCAGTATTTT. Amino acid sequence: CASSEMEGRKDTQYF.

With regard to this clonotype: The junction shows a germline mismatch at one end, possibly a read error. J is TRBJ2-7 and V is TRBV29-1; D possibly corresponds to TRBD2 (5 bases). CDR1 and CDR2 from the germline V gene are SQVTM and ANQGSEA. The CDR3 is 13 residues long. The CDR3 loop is CSVEDPRSGELYF. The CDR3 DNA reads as TGCAGCGTTGAAGATCCCAGATCCGGGGAGCTGTACTTC.

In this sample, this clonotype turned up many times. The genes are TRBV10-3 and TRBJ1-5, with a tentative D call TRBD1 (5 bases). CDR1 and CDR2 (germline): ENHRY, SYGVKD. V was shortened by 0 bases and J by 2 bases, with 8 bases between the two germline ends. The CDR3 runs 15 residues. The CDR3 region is CAISESGGGNQPQHF. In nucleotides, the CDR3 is TGTGCCATCAGTGAGTCAGGAGGGGGCAATCAGCCCCAGCATTTT.

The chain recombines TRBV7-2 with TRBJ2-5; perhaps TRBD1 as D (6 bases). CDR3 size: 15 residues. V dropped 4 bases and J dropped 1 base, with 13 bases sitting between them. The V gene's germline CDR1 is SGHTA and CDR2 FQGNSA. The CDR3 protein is CASSSPGQIQETQYF. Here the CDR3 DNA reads TGTGCCAGCAGCTCACCCGGACAGATCCAAGAGACCCAGTACTTC. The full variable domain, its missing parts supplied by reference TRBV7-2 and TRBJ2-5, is GAGVSQSPSNKVTEKGKDVELRCDPISGHTALYWYRQSLGQGLEFLIYFQGNSAPDKSGLPSDRFSAERTGGSVSTLTIQRTQQEDSAVYLCASSSPGQIQETQYFGPGTRLLVL.

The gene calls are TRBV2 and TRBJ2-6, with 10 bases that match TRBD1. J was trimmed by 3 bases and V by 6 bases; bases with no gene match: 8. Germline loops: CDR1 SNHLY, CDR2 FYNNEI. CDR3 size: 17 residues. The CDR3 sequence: CASSARDRGDGANVLTF. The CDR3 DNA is TGTGCCAGCAGCGCCCGGGACAGGGGAGATGGGGCCAACGTCCTGACTTTC.

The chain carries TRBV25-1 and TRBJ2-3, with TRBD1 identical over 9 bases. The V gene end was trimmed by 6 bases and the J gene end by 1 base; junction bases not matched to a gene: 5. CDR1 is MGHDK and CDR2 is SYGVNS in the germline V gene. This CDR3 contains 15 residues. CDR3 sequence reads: CASRLTGGGTDTQYF. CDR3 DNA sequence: TGTGCCAGCAGACTAACAGGGGGCGGCACAGATACGCAGTATTTT.

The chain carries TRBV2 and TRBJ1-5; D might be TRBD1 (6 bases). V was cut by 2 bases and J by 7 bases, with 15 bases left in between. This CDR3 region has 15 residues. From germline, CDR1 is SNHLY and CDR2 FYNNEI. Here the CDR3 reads CASSERGAMTQPQHF. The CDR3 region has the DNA TGTGCCAGCAGTGAACGGGGGGCTATGACGCAGCCCCAGCATTTT.

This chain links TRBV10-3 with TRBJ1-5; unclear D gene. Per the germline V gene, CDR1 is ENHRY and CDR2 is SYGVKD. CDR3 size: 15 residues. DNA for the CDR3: TGTACCAGCAGTTTAGTTCAGAATAGCAATCAGCCCCAGCATTTT. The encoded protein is CTSSLVQNSNQPQHF.

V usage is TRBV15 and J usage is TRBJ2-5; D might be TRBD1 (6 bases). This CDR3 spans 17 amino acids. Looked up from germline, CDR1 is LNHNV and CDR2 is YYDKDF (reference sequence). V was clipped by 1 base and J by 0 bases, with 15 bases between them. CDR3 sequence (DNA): TGTGCCACCAGCAGAGTGGCTCCCACAGGGTACCAAGAGACCCAGTACTTC. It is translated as CATSRVAPTGYQETQYF. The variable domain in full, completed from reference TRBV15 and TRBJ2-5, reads DAMVIQNPRYQVTQFGKPVTLSCSQTLNHNVMYWYQQKSSQAPKLLFHYYDKDFNNEADTPDNFQSRRPNTSFCFLDIRSPGLGDTAMYLCATSRVAPTGYQETQYFGPGTRLLVL.

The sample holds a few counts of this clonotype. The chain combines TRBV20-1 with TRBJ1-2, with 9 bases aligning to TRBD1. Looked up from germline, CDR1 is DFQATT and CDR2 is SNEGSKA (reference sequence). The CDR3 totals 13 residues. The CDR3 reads CSSTGGGNYGYTF. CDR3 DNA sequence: TGCAGCTCTACAGGGGGCGGAAACTATGGCTACACCTTC.